This TCR beta chain was identified in a study of cytomegalovirus exposure and HLA in healthy donors listed by TCRdb under 2017. Background on the whole study: An earlier analysis of a few hundred of the donors reported over 250 Gb of sequence data and 117 million unique TCR beta sequences obtained from roughly 180 million T cells. An early release covering about 600 HLA-typed donors comprised about 300 gigabases of sequencing data and around 85 million unique TCR sequences. Of the 300 to 450 genotyped donors, about 80% fell in the genetic ancestry cluster associated with self-reported Caucasian donors. The study was designed to test whether signatures of past pathogen exposure could be identified by cataloging public T cell receptors. The study used immunosequencing to profile the T cell repertoires of 600 to 850 subjects and linked those repertoires to cytomegalovirus serostatus. In addition to the first cohort of 666 subjects, a separate validation cohort of 120 different subjects was used. The study combined high-throughput TCR immunosequencing, statistical association of individual TCRs with disease status, and machine learning to predict cytomegalovirus infection status. A later analysis re-examined previously published TCR beta repertoires from roughly 720 donors and added high-resolution HLA genotyping to investigate patterns of TCR occurrence. The later analysis used no new phenotypic data to find candidate immune exposures, relying instead on TCR beta sequences and their occurrence across donors. An earlier analysis of roughly 580 of the donors used high-throughput TCR beta sequencing to judge whether each TCR beta V gene segment behaved as functional or pseudogenic. Donor age, sex, ethnicity and CMV serostatus were collected together with the repertoire data. A later genetic analysis took genome-wide SNP genotypes for about 65% of the roughly 670 donors and used that subset as a discovery cohort. All discovery cohort repertoires had been generated using a single sequencing platform. Class I and class II HLA loci were covered by the typing at four-digit resolution. The number of donors typed differed by locus, with about 629-630 for A, B, C, DRB1 and DQB1, roughly 520 for DQA1, over 600 for DPA1, and 472 for DPB1. Several DR-DQ haplotypes were handled as single units for association and clustering, since linkage in the cohort was strong. Among approximately 370 genotyped donors of the cohort, an average of roughly 230,000 unique TCR beta nucleotide sequences was sequenced per donor, of which about 18% were non-productive.

General conclusions and limits of the study: Because counts were too low, about 18 rarely observed V segments, including chromosome 9 orphons, were excluded from the earlier analysis of fewer than 650 of the donors. In the study, 164 TCR beta chains were listed as associated with cytomegalovirus. Cytomegalovirus status was reported to be diagnosed by the classifier with high specificity and sensitivity in both the original and validation cohorts. A further reported finding was that TCR beta sequences accurately predicted the HLA-A and HLA-B alleles for most subjects in the first cohort. A later analysis associated roughly 17,000 TCR beta sequences with specific HLA alleles at a false discovery rate of 0.05. In an earlier analysis of approximately 590 of the donors, most TCR beta V segments were observed in productive rearrangements about 87% or about 30% of the time, broadly matching IMGT annotations. A later analysis reported that several top co-occurrence clusters appeared linked to parvovirus B19, influenza, CMV and Epstein-Barr virus. In a later analysis, HLA-associated TCR beta chains showed more clonal expansion and lower generation probabilities than non-associated chains that were equally common. A later analysis found that TCR association rates varied across HLA loci, with DRB1 alleles showing the most associated TCRs and HLA-C alleles the fewest. The sequencing pipeline was judged likely to have produced a cluster of highly shared sequence variants as a technical artifact. This cohort had only TCR beta chains sequenced, and the lack of alpha or paired-chain data limited which features could be detected. Linkage disequilibrium might explain the correlated functional status among segregating V segments, but an unknown experimental factor could not be ruled out. According to the authors, the approach could potentially be generalized to other disease states and immunological phenotypes. Assigning TCR associations to individual alleles was difficult when HLA alleles, especially DR and DQ, strongly co-occurred. A later genetic analysis reported fewer N-insertions in productive TCRs among donors in an Asian-associated ancestry cluster than the roughly 700-donor mean. Presence/absence analyses assumed roughly uniform sequencing depth across donors, an assumption that may not hold. V-gene and J-gene trimming of TCR beta chains was associated with a missense DCLRE1C variant in a later genetic analysis, and the association was replicated in an independent cohort. CMV serostatus was the only immune exposure information available for the cohort. Because HLA typing was missing for some donors at each locus, association tests included only the typed subset. Across donors, most TCR sequences were observed very rarely, whereas some public TCRs were present in many individuals. In vitro tests confirmed that three of the cytomegalovirus-associated TCR beta chains recognize cytomegalovirus antigens. In a later analysis, most CMV-associated TCR beta chains were found to appear HLA-restricted, with HLA associations seemingly driven largely by CMV exposure.

Worth noting for this clone: Its antigen is not yet known. Base quality data are lacking; no much larger clone is found one base away.

In total, roughly 670 healthy bone marrow donors made up the cohort. Cohort members were all nominally healthy when sampled, although unrecorded immune exposures were likely present. The donor tested CMV seronegative and was one of the 352 seronegative cohort members. Every donor gave a peripheral blood sample, and the peripheral blood mononuclear cells from that sample were used for TCR beta sequencing. Genomic DNA was extracted from the blood cell samples with the Qiagen DNeasy Blood Extraction Kit. The library was built by means of the immunoSEQ multiplex PCR assay. For the multiplex PCR, a mixture combining 60 forward primers for TCR Vbeta segments and 13 reverse primers for TCR Jbeta segments was used. A multiplex PCR assay on genomic DNA amplified the CDR3 region of rearranged TCR beta genes. On the Illumina HiSeq System, the amplified TCR beta libraries were sequenced as 87-base-pair reads. The original pipeline was this. A later analysis counted around 72 million unique TCR beta chains across the approximately 700 repertoires, and roughly 11 million of these chains were shared by at least two donors. Raw reads were error-corrected and collapsed into unique sequences by a nearest-neighbor algorithm in which closely related sequences were merged to remove PCR and sequencing errors. CDR3 sequences were aligned to IMGT reference sequences to assign V, D and J gene segments. For a sequence to be retained, a match of at least six nucleotides to both a V gene segment and a J gene segment was required. Rearrangements were classified as productive when the CDR3 lacked stop codons and remained in frame with V and J, and all other rearrangements were classified as non-productive. Following IMGT convention, CDR3 was defined as the stretch from the second conserved V-encoded cysteine to the conserved J-encoded phenylalanine. In an earlier analysis of around 640 of the donors, sequences lacking an unambiguous match to a single V gene segment were excluded. An earlier analysis of some 610 of the donors called V segments functional above 56.7% productive rearrangements and segregating when the between-donor standard deviation exceeded 5%. A statistical classification framework was built for diagnosing cytomegalovirus status from the catalog of TCR beta chain sequences. In a later analysis, V and J genes were assigned by comparing TCR nucleotide sequences against IMGT/GENE-DB human TR gene sequences. A later analysis assigned CDR3 sequences and most-parsimonious VDJ recombination scenarios with the TCRdist pipeline. In a later analysis, each TCR beta chain was defined by its CDR3 amino acid sequence together with its V-gene family, and reads lacking a unique V-gene family were excluded. To address suspected cross-contamination and a sequencing artifact, a later analysis removed 450 to 700 highly shared, low-generation-probability nucleotide sequences. In a later analysis, a clonal expansion index was calculated for each public chain from normalized within-repertoire ranks of inferred template counts. Generation probabilities in a later analysis came from a VDJ recombination model fitted to out-of-frame rearrangements, and those results were checked against IGoR. Hypergeometric tests were used in a later analysis to score TCR-TCR, TCR-HLA and TCR-CMV co-occurrence, with a repertoire-size bias correction applied to the TCR pairs. In a later analysis, false discovery rates were estimated by permuting HLA or CMV assignments 20 times. A later analysis grouped co-occurring TCRs with DBSCAN, adding TCRdist sequence similarity when clustering within HLA-allele-positive subsets. For co-occurrence clustering, repertoires with fewer than 30,000 or more than 120,000 public chains were excluded, along with 5 or 6 repertoires with anomalous nucleotide sharing. Held by TCRdb, this immuneACCESS table contains in-frame sequences only and omits some clones. Under half of the omission traces to an unresolved V gene where checked; the cause of the rest is unknown. The V and J calls and clone size were taken over from that table, and D and trimming were inferred from the DNA. The sample table lists roughly 180,000 clones, approximately 81% of them with a count of one. The top ten hold roughly 2.3% of the sample.

The receptor's source is a male donor in good health and CMV-seronegative. The sequencing sample was made of PBMCs.

Here is the DNA: TGTGCCAGCAGTAGAATGGGCGGGGGCGAACATACGCAGTATTTT. Translated, it reads CASSRMGGGEHTQYF. The chain couples TRBV28 to TRBJ2-3; TRBD2 is a weak D gene call, 7 bases matching. Trimming at the junction amounts to 5 bases on V and 7 bases on J, and the germline ends lie 19 bases apart. Sequences MDHEN (CDR1) and SYDVKM (CDR2) are obtained from the germline V gene. There are 15 amino acids in the CDR3, from cysteine to phenylalanine inclusive. CDR3 DNA is the only sequence kept; it has 45 bases, read in frame from the first base.